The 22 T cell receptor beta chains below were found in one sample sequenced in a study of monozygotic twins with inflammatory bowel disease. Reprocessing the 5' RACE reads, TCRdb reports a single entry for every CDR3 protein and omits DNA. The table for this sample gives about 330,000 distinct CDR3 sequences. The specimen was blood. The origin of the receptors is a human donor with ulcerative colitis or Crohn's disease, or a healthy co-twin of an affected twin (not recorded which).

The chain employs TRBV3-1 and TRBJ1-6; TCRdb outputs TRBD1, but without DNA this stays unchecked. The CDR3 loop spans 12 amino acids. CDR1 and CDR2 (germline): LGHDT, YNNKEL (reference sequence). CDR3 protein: CASRDNRDPLHF.

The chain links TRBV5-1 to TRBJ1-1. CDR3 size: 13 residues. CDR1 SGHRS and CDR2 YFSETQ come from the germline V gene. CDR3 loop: CASSTDKNTEAFF.

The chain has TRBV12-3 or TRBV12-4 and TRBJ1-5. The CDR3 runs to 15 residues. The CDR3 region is CASSRTARADQSQHF.

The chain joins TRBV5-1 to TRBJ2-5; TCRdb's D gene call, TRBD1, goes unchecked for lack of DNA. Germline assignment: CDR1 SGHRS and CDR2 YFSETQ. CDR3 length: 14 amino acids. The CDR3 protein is CASSLIQAPETQYF.

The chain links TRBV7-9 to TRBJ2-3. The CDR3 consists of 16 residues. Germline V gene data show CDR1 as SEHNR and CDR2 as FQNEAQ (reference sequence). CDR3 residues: CASSLAVYLSTDTQYF.

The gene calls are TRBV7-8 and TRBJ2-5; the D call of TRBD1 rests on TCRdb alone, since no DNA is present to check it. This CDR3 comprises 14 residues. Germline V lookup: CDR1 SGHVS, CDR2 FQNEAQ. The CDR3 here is CASSSRTGKETQYF.

The CDR3 is CASSLETSGPYNEQFF. V and J are TRBV11-3 and TRBJ2-1; TCRdb selects TRBD2, and the lack of DNA leaves this call unchecked. This CDR3 comprises 16 residues. Germline CDR1 reads SGHNT; CDR2 reads YENEEA.

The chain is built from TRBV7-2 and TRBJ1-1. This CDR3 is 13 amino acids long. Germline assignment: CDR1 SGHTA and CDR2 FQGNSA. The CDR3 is CASSLDHFGEAFF.

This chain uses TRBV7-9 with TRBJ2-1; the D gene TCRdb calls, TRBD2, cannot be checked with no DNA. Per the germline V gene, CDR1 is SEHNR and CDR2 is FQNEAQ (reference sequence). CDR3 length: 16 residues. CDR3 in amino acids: CASSSGTSGRSDEQFF.

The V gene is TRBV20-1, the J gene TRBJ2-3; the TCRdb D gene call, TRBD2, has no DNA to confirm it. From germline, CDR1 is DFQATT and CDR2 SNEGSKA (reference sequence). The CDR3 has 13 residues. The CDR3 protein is CSARLGSRDTQYF.

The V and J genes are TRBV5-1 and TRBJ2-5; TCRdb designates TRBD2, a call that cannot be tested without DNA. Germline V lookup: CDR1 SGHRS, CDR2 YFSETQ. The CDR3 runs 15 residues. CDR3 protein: CASSLVLAGVETQYF.

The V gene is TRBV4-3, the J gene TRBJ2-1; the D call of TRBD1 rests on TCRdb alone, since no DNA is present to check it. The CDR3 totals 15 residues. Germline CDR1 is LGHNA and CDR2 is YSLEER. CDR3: CASSQDTGGYNEQFF.

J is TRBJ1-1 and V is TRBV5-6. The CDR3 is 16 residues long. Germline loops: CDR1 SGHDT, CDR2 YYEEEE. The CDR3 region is CASSLGLSGYGTEAFF. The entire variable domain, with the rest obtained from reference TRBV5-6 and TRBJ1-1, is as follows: DAGVTQSPTHLIKTRGQQVTLRCSPKSGHDTVSWYQQALGQGPQFIFQYYEEEERQRGNFPDRFSGHQFPNYSSELNVNALLLGDSALYLCASSLGLSGYGTEAFFGQGTRLTVV.

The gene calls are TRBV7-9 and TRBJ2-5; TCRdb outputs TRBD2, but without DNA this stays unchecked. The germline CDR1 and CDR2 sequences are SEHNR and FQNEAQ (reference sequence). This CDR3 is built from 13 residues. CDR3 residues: CASRASLQETQYF.

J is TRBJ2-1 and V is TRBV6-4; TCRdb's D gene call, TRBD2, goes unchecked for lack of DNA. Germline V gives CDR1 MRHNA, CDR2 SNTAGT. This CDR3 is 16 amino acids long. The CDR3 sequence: CASSQVGGRVYNEQFF.

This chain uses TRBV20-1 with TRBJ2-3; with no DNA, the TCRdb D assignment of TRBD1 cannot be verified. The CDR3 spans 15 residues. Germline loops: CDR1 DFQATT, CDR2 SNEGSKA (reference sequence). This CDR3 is CSARGGGPSTDTQYF.

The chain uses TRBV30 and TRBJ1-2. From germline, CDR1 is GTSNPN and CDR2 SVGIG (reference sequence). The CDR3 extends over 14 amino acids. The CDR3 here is CAWFDRTVNYGYTF.

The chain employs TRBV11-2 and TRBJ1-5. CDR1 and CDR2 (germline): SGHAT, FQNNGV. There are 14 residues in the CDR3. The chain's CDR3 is CASSLHINNQPQHF.

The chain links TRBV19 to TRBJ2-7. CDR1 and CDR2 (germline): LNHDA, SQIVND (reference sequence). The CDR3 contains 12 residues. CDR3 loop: CASRDRFYEQYF.

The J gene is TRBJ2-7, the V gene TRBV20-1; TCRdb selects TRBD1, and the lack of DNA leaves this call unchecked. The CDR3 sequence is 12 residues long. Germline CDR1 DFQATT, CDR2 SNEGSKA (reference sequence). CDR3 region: CSASGPRTEQYF.

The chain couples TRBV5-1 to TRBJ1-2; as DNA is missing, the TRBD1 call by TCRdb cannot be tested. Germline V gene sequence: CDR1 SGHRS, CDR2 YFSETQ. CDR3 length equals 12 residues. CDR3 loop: CASSFGPGGYTF. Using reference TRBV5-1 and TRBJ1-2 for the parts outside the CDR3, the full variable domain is KAGVTQTPRYLIKTRGQQVTLSCSPISGHRSVSWYQQTPGQGLQFLFEYFSETQRNKGNFPGRFSGRQFSNSRSEMNVSTLELGDSALYLCASSFGPGGYTFGSGTRLTVV.

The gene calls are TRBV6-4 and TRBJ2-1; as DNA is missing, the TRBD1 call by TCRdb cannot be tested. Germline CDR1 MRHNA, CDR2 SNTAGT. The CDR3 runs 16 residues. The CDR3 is CASSATGIGGVNEQFF.